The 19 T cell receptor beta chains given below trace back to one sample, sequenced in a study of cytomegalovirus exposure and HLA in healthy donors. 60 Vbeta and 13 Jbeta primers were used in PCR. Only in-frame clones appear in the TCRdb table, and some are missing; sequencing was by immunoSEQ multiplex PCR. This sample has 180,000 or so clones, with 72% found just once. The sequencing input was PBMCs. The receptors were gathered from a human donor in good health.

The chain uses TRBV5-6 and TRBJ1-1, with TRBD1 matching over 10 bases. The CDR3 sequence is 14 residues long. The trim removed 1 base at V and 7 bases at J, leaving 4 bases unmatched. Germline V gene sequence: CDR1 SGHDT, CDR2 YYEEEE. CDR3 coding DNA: TGTGCCAGCAGCTTGTGGGACAGGGGAATTGAAGCTTTCTTT. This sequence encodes CASSLWDRGIEAFF.

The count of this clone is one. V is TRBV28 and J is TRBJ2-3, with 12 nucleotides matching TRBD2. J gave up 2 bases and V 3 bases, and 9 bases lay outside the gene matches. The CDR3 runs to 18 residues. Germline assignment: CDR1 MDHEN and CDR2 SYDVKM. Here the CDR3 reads CASSLRTSGVPPTDTQYF. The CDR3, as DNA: TGTGCCAGCAGTTTGCGGACTAGCGGGGTACCCCCCACAGATACGCAGTATTTT.

The DNA of the CDR3 is TGTGCCAGCAGCCCGGGGACTCTTCCCGAGCAGTACTTC. Translation: CASSPGTLPEQYF. The chain links TRBV7-9 to TRBJ2-7; D is perhaps TRBD2 (6 bases). The length of the CDR3 is 13 residues. Trimming shortened V by 5 bases and J by 6 bases, and 14 bases separated the two germline ends. CDR1 is SEHNR and CDR2 is FQNEAQ in the germline V gene (reference sequence).

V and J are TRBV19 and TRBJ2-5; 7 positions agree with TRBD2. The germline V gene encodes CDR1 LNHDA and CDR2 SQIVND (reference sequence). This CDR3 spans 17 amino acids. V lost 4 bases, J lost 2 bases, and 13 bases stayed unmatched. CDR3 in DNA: TGTGCCAGTAGTAGACTAGTAGTTGGGGGGGTACAAGAGACCCAGTACTTC. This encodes CASSRLVVGGVQETQYF. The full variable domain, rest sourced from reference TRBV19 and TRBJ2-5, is DGGITQSPKYLFRKEGQNVTLSCEQNLNHDAMYWYRQDPGQGLRLIYYSQIVNDFQKGDIAEGYSVSREKKESFPLTVTSAQKNPTAFYLCASSRLVVGGVQETQYFGPGTRLLVL.

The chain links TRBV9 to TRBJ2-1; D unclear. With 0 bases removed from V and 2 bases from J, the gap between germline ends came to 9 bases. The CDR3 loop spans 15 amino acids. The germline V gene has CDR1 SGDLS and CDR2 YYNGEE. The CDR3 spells CASSVEPITYNEQFF. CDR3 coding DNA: TGTGCCAGCAGCGTAGAGCCGATTACCTACAATGAGCAGTTCTTC.

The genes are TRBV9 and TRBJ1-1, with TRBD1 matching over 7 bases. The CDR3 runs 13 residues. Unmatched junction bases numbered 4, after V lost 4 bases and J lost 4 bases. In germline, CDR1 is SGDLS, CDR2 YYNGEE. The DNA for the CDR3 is TGTGCCAGCAGCTTCTCAGGGGGCACTGAAGCTTTCTTT. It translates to CASSFSGGTEAFF. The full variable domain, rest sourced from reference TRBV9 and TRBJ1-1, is DSGVTQTPKHLITATGQRVTLRCSPRSGDLSVYWYQQSLDQGLQFLIQYYNGEERAKGNILERFSAQQFPDLHSELNLSSLELGDSALYFCASSFSGGTEAFFGQGTRLTVV.

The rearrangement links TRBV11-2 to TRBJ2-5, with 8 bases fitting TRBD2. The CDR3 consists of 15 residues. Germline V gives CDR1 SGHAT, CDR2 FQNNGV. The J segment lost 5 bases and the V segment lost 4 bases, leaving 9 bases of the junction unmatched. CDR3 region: CASSYTAGVGETQYF. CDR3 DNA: TGTGCCAGCAGCTACACAGCGGGGGTGGGGGAGACCCAGTACTTC. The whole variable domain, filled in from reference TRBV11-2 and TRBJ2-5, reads EAGVAQSPRYKIIEKRQSVAFWCNPISGHATLYWYQQILGQGPKLLIQFQNNGVVDDSQLPKDRFSAERLKGVDSTLKIQPAKLEDSAVYLCASSYTAGVGETQYFGPGTRLLVL.

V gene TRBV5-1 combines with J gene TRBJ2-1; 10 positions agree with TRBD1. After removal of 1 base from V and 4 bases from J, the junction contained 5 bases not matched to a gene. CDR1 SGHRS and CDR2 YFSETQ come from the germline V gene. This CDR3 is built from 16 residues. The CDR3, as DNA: TGCGCCAGCAGCTTGTCCGGGACAGGGGTATACAATGAGCAGTTCTTC. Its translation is CASSLSGTGVYNEQFF.

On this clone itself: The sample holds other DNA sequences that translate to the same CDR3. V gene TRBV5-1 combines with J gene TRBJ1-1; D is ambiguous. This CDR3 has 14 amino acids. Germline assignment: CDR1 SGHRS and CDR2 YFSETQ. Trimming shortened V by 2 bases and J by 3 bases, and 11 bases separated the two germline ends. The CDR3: CASSLPRSDTEAFF. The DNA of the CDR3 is TGCGCCAGCAGCTTACCCCGGTCGGACACTGAAGCTTTCTTT. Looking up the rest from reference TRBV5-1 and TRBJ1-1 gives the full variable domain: KAGVTQTPRYLIKTRGQQVTLSCSPISGHRSVSWYQQTPGQGLQFLFEYFSETQRNKGNFPGRFSGRQFSNSRSEMNVSTLELGDSALYLCASSLPRSDTEAFFGQGTRLTVV.

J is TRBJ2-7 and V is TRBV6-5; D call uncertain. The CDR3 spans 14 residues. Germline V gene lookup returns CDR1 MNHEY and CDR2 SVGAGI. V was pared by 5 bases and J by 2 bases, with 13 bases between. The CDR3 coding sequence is TGTGCCAGCAGTCCAACGACTGAAACCTACGAGCAGTACTTC. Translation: CASSPTTETYEQYF.

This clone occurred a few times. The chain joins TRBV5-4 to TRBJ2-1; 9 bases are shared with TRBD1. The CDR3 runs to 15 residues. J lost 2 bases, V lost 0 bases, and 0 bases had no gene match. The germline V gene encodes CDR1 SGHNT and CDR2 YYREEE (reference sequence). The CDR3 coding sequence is TGTGCCAGCAGCTTGGGACAGGGGGCCTACAATGAGCAGTTCTTC. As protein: CASSLGQGAYNEQFF. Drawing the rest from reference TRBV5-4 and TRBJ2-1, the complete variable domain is ETGVTQSPTHLIKTRGQQVTLRCSSQSGHNTVSWYQQALGQGPQFIFQYYREEENGRGNFPPRFSGLQFPNYSSELNVNALELDDSALYLCASSLGQGAYNEQFFGPGTRLTVL.

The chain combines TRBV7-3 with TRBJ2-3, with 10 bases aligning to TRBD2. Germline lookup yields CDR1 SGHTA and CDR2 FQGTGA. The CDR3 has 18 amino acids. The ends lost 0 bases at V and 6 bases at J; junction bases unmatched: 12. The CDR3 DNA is TGTGCCAGCAGCTTAACCAGCGGGGGGGCAGGGGGTGGGGATACGCAGTATTTT. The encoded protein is CASSLTSGGAGGGDTQYF.

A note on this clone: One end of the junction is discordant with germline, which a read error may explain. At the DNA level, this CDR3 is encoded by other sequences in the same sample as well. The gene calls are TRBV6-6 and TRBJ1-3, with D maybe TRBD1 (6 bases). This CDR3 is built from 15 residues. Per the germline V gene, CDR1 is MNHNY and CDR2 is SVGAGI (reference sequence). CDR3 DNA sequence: TGTGCCAGTAGTTACGGAGGACAGTTTGGAAACACCATATATTTT. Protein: CASSYGGQFGNTIYF.

The CDR3 here is CASSSTGGEGYTF. The CDR3 DNA reads as TGTGCCAGCAGCTCAACAGGGGGTGAGGGCTACACCTTC. The chain couples TRBV7-3 to TRBJ1-2, with 8 bases fitting TRBD1. The CDR3 contains 13 residues. Trimming cost V 4 bases and J 8 bases; bases outside gene matches: 6. Germline V lookup: CDR1 SGHTA, CDR2 FQGTGA.

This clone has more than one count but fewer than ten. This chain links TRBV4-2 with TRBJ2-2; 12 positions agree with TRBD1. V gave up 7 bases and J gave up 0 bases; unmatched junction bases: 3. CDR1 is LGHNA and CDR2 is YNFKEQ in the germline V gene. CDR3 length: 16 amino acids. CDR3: CASKGQGAPNTGELFF. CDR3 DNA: TGTGCCAGCAAGGGACAGGGGGCCCCGAACACCGGGGAGCTGTTTTTT.

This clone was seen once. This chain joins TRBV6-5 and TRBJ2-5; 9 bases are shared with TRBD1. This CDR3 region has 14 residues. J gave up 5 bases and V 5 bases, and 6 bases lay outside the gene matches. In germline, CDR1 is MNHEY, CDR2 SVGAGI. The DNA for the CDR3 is TGTGCCAGCAGTGGACAGGGGATCGGGGAGACCCAGTACTTC. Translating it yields CASSGQGIGETQYF.

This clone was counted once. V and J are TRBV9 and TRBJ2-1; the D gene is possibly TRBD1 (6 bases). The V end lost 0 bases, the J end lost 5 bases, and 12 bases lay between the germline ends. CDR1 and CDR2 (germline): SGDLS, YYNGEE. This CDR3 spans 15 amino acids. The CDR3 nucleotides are TGTGCCAGCAGCGTAGTGCCCGAGGGGGACAATGAGCAGTTCTTC. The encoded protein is CASSVVPEGDNEQFF.

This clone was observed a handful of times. The CDR3 sequence is CASSPLAGEGTDTQYF. CDR3 nucleotide sequence: TGCGCCAGCAGCCCGTTAGCGGGGGAAGGCACAGATACGCAGTATTTT. The chain employs TRBV4-1 and TRBJ2-3; the match to TRBD2 covers 9 bases. The CDR3 runs to 16 residues. Trimming removed 4 bases from V and 1 base from J; junction bases left unmatched: 6. Germline lookup yields CDR1 MGHRA and CDR2 YSYEKL.

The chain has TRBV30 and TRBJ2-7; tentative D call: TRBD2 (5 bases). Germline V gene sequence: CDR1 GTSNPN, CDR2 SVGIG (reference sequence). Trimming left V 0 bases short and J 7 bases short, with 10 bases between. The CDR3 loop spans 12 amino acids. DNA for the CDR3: TGTGCCTGGAGTGTGGGTCCGGGGGAGCAGTACTTC. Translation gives CAWSVGPGEQYF. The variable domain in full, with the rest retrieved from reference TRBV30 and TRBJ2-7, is SQTIHQWPATLVQPVGSPLSLECTVEGTSNPNLYWYRQAAGRGLQLLFYSVGIGQISSEVPQNLSASRPQDRQFILSSKKLLLSDSGFYLCAWSVGPGEQYFGPGTRLTVT.